Below are 30 T cell receptor beta chains sequenced from a single sample in a study of PD-L1 blockade in urothelial cancer. Indicated time point: peripheral blood 6 weeks after treatment start. The data were produced by immunoSEQ multiplex PCR, yet TCRdb's version contains in-frame clones alone and is incomplete. This table holds 75,000 to 100,000 clones, 83% found once. The sample consisted of PBMCs, taken around atezolizumab (anti-PD-L1) treatment. The receptors stem from a man in his 70s with urothelial cancer.

This clone has a handful of counts. CDR3 DNA sequence: TGCGCCAGCAGCTTGTTTATTTCGGCAGGGGGAAACTATGGCTACACCTTC. Protein sequence: CASSLFISAGGNYGYTF. The rearrangement uses TRBV5-1 and TRBJ1-2; TRBD1 matches 7 bases. V trimming: 1 base; J trimming: 2 bases; junction bases outside the gene matches: 11. The CDR3 spans 17 residues. Germline V gene data show CDR1 as SGHRS and CDR2 as YFSETQ.

This clone has only a few counts. The chain links TRBV14 to TRBJ1-6; TRBD1 might be the D (5 bases). This CDR3 contains 14 residues. V was pared by 6 bases and J by 7 bases, with 13 bases between. Germline V gene sequence: CDR1 SGHDN, CDR2 FVKESK. CDR3 nucleotides: TGTGCCAGCAGATTCAGGGAGGGAAATTCACCCCTCCACTTT. Protein product: CASRFREGNSPLHF.

The chain has TRBV2 and TRBJ2-7; tentatively, D is TRBD2 (5 bases). V lost 3 bases and J 0 bases, leaving 15 bases between the germline ends. CDR1 and CDR2 from the germline V gene are SNHLY and FYNNEI. The CDR3 has 16 residues. The DNA of the CDR3 is TGTGCCAGCAGTGAGGGGAGCGGAACCCTCTCCTACGAGCAGTACTTC. It codes for CASSEGSGTLSYEQYF.

The V and J genes are TRBV10-1 and TRBJ2-2; 8 bases match TRBD1. This CDR3 is built from 16 residues. CDR1 and CDR2 from the germline V gene are WNHNN and SYGVQD (reference sequence). V lost 10 bases and J lost 4; bases outside the gene matches: 14. CDR3 DNA: TGCGCCATTACGAATGCAGGGGGCGCATCCACCGGGGAGCTGTTTTTT. This gives the protein CAITNAGGASTGELFF.

CDR3 amino acids: CASSEPGLDSGNTIYF. For the CDR3, the DNA is TGTGCCAGCAGTGAACCGGGACTAGACTCTGGAAACACCATATATTTT. This sequence joins TRBV25-1 and TRBJ1-3; tentatively, D is TRBD1 (5 bases). Germline CDR1 and CDR2: MGHDK and SYGVNS. V lost 2 bases and J 0 bases, leaving 11 bases between the germline ends. The CDR3 sequence is 16 residues long.

The gene calls are TRBV5-6 and TRBJ2-7; D ambiguous. Germline-derived CDR1 and CDR2 are SGHDT and YYEEEE. This CDR3 is built from 14 residues. V was shortened by 2 bases and J by 0 bases, with 9 bases between the two germline ends. The CDR3, as DNA: TGTGCCAGCAGCTTTGGGCTCTCCTCCTACGAGCAGTACTTC. Translation gives CASSFGLSSYEQYF.

The genes are TRBV18 and TRBJ2-7; a possible D gene is TRBD2 (6 bases). Germline loops: CDR1 KGHSH, CDR2 LQKENI. The CDR3 is made up of 16 amino acids. Trimming shortened V by 2 bases and J by 1 base, and 15 bases separated the two germline ends. This CDR3 is CASSPFGGSESYEQYF. CDR3 nucleotides: TGTGCCAGCTCACCATTCGGGGGATCAGAATCCTACGAGCAGTACTTC.

The V and J genes are TRBV6-5 and TRBJ2-1; 15 nucleotides match TRBD2. The V gene's germline CDR1 is MNHEY and CDR2 SVGAGI. This CDR3 is built from 14 residues. J lost 15 bases, V lost 4 bases, and 7 bases had no gene match. The CDR3 nucleotides read TGTGCCAGCAGTTCGGGACTAGCGGGAGGCCAAGGGTTCTTC. Translation: CASSSGLAGGQGFF.

This clone turned up a few times. The CDR3 coding sequence is TGTGCCAGCAGCGAAGGGACTAGCGGGAATAATGAGCAGTTCTTC. Its translation: CASSEGTSGNNEQFF. The rearrangement uses TRBV7-3 and TRBJ2-1, with TRBD2 identical over 13 bases. From germline, CDR1 is SGHTA and CDR2 FQGTGA. V lost 5 bases and J lost 7; bases outside the gene matches: 5. CDR3 size: 15 residues.

This chain joins TRBV7-2 and TRBJ2-1; D is uncertain. Germline V CDR1 and CDR2: SGHTA, FQGNSA. The CDR3 extends over 12 amino acids. Trimming removed 2 bases from V and 9 bases from J, with 8 bases in between. In DNA, the CDR3 is TGTGCCAGCAGCTTACGTGGGCCTGAGCAGTTCTTC. Translating gives CASSLRGPEQFF.

The V gene is TRBV27, the J gene TRBJ1-5, with 7 bases aligning to TRBD1. The CDR3 runs 16 residues. J lost 4 bases, V lost 0 bases, and 6 bases had no gene match. Germline CDR1 reads MNHEY; CDR2 reads SMNVEV (reference sequence). CDR3 coding DNA: TGTGCCAGCAGTTTATCGTCCGGGACAGCGAATCAGCCCCAGCATTTT. Residues: CASSLSSGTANQPQHF.

The chain links TRBV5-8 to TRBJ1-3, with D perhaps TRBD1 (5 bases). Germline CDR1 is SGHTS and CDR2 is YDEGEE. V lost 3 bases, J lost 3 bases, and 19 bases lay in between. The CDR3 extends over 17 amino acids. CDR3 coding DNA: TGTGCCAGCAGCTACAAACTTGGGGGGGACTTTGGAAACACCATATATTTT. It translates to CASSYKLGGDFGNTIYF.

The chain links TRBV27 to TRBJ2-1, with 10 bases matching TRBD1. The CDR3 loop spans 15 amino acids. Germline V gene sequence: CDR1 MNHEY, CDR2 SMNVEV (reference sequence). With 5 bases clipped from V and 8 bases from J, the junction kept 9 bases outside the gene matches. The CDR3 DNA follows: TGTGCCAGCAGTCAAAGACAGGGGGCAAGACATGAGCAGTTCTTC. Protein: CASSQRQGARHEQFF.

V usage is TRBV10-3 and J usage is TRBJ2-1; 8 bases agree with TRBD1. The V gene end was trimmed by 1 base and the J gene end by 4 bases; junction bases not matched to a gene: 9. The CDR3 consists of 17 residues. Germline CDR1 is ENHRY and CDR2 is SYGVKD. The CDR3 region has the DNA TGTGCCATCAGTGAGTGGGTGGCAGGGGGCGGATACAATGAGCAGTTCTTC. It translates to CAISEWVAGGGYNEQFF.

This chain joins TRBV30 and TRBJ2-5; the D gene is possibly TRBD2 (5 bases). This CDR3 region has 13 residues. The germline V gene encodes CDR1 GTSNPN and CDR2 SVGIG (reference sequence). V lost 5 bases to trimming and J lost 6 bases, with 16 bases between them. In DNA, the CDR3 is TGTGCCTGGGTTGATTGGGGAGTAAAGACCCAGTACTTC. Its protein is CAWVDWGVKTQYF.

This rearrangement joins TRBV18 to TRBJ1-1, with D hard to call. V gave up 4 bases and J gave up 6 bases, with 12 bases separating them. CDR1 KGHSH and CDR2 LQKENI come from the germline V gene. This CDR3 has 13 amino acids. The CDR3 here is CASSRGPGSEAFF. CDR3 sequence (DNA): TGTGCCAGCTCACGAGGTCCGGGATCTGAAGCTTTCTTT.

The chain joins TRBV10-1 to TRBJ2-1; TRBD2 matches 7 bases. The CDR3 covers 12 residues. The germline V gene has CDR1 WNHNN and CDR2 SYGVQD (reference sequence). V dropped 6 bases and J dropped 8; count of bases not matched to a gene: 4. In nucleotides, the CDR3 is TGCGCCAGCAGCGGGGGGACCCATGAGCAGTTCTTC. Protein: CASSGGTHEQFF.

The rearrangement links TRBV12-5 to TRBJ2-1; D is possibly TRBD2 (6 bases). Germline loops: CDR1 LGHNT, CDR2 FRNRAP. The CDR3 consists of 13 residues. The V gene lost 8 bases and the J gene lost 6 bases, with 14 bases spanning the gap. CDR3 sequence: CASLVEGRNEQFF. For the CDR3, the DNA is TGTGCTAGTCTGGTGGAGGGCCGCAATGAGCAGTTCTTC.

V gene TRBV15 combines with J gene TRBJ1-1; D uncertain. Germline CDR1 reads LNHNV; CDR2 reads YYDKDF (reference sequence). Trimming took off 6 bases at V and 0 bases at J, with 14 bases between the two ends. The CDR3 is 15 amino acids. Here the CDR3 DNA reads TGTGCCACCAGTCCCTTTAGACAACTGAACACTGAAGCTTTCTTT. Residues: CATSPFRQLNTEAFF. The full variable domain, with the rest looked up from reference TRBV15 and TRBJ1-1, is DAMVIQNPRYQVTQFGKPVTLSCSQTLNHNVMYWYQQKSSQAPKLLFHYYDKDFNNEADTPDNFQSRRPNTSFCFLDIRSPGLGDTAMYLCATSPFRQLNTEAFFGQGTRLTVV.

This clone was seen only a few times. V and J are TRBV4-1 and TRBJ1-5, with a possible D match to TRBD1 (5 bases). V shed 0 bases and J shed 3 bases, with 9 bases lying between them. The CDR3 is 15 amino acids. Germline V lookup: CDR1 MGHRA, CDR2 YSYEKL. The DNA for the CDR3 is TGCGCCAGCAGCCAAGATTGGGGCGTCAATCAGCCCCAGCATTTT. It codes for CASSQDWGVNQPQHF.

The rearrangement joins TRBV4-2 to TRBJ2-7, with D perhaps TRBD2 (6 bases). The CDR3 contains 16 residues. Germline CDR1 is LGHNA and CDR2 is YNFKEQ. The V end was cut by 0 bases, the J end by 2 bases, with 14 bases between. CDR3 in DNA: TGTGCCAGCAGCCAAGATTTCAGGACTACAACCTACGAGCAGTACTTC. Amino acids: CASSQDFRTTTYEQYF.

The rearrangement links TRBV2 to TRBJ1-4; D might be TRBD1 (5 bases). The CDR3 is 14 amino acids. Germline assignment: CDR1 SNHLY and CDR2 FYNNEI. V shed 1 base and J shed 7 bases, with 10 bases lying between them. The CDR3 loop reads CASSEETVAEKLFF. The CDR3, as DNA: TGTGCCAGCAGTGAAGAGACAGTTGCTGAAAAACTGTTTTTT.

The V and J genes are TRBV16 and TRBJ1-5; 7 bases fit TRBD1. The V gene's germline CDR1 is KGHSY and CDR2 FQNENV. V shed 5 bases and J 6 bases; nucleotides not matched to a gene: 7. This CDR3 spans 14 amino acids. CDR3 sequence (DNA): TGTGCCAGCAGCTCTCGACAGGGAGGTCAGCCCCAGCATTTT. This sequence encodes CASSSRQGGQPQHF. Full variable domain (remainder filled in from reference TRBV16 and TRBJ1-5): GEEVAQTPKHLVRGEGQKAKLYCAPIKGHSYVFWYQQVLKNEFKFLISFQNENVFDETGMPKERFSAKCLPNSPCSLEIQATKLEDSAVYFCASSSRQGGQPQHFGDGTRLSIL.

CDR3: CASTSGRALRDEQFF. CDR3 nucleotide sequence: TGTGCCAGCACGAGCGGGAGGGCCCTCCGGGATGAGCAGTTCTTC. The chain combines TRBV27 with TRBJ2-1; 10 bases agree with TRBD2. Germline CDR1 MNHEY, CDR2 SMNVEV (reference sequence). CDR3 length: 15 amino acids. V lost 7 bases to trimming and J lost 8 bases; unmatched junction nucleotides: 11.

The chain carries TRBV18 and TRBJ2-7; TRBD2 matches 10 bases. The CDR3 spans 16 residues. In germline, CDR1 is KGHSH, CDR2 LQKENI. Germline trimming cut 3 bases from V and 1 base from J; bases unmatched to any gene: 6. CDR3 coding DNA: TGTGCCAGCTCACCGTCGAGCGGGGGGGGATCCTACGAGCAGTACTTC. Its protein product is CASSPSSGGGSYEQYF.

This chain uses TRBV19 with TRBJ1-5; 10 nucleotides agree with TRBD1. J lost 7 bases, V lost 5 bases, and 5 bases had no gene match. This CDR3 comprises 14 residues. The germline V gene encodes CDR1 LNHDA and CDR2 SQIVND (reference sequence). The CDR3 is CASSETGGGQPQHF. In DNA, the CDR3 is TGTGCCAGTAGTGAGACAGGGGGCGGACAGCCCCAGCATTTT. Complete variable domain (other parts from reference TRBV19 and TRBJ1-5): DGGITQSPKYLFRKEGQNVTLSCEQNLNHDAMYWYRQDPGQGLRLIYYSQIVNDFQKGDIAEGYSVSREKKESFPLTVTSAQKNPTAFYLCASSETGGGQPQHFGDGTRLSIL.

Note on this clone: This same CDR3 is encoded by further DNA sequences in the sample. The V call is TRBV5-1, the J call TRBJ2-7; 7 nucleotides align to TRBD1. The V gene end was trimmed by 4 bases and the J gene end by 3 bases; junction bases not matched to a gene: 7. This CDR3 is 14 amino acids long. Germline lookup yields CDR1 SGHRS and CDR2 YFSETQ. The CDR3 loop is CASSPNTGDYEQYF. In DNA, the CDR3 is TGCGCCAGCAGCCCGAACACAGGGGACTACGAGCAGTACTTC.

V and J are TRBV6-5 and TRBJ2-7; TRBD2 agrees at 8 bases. Per germline, CDR1 MNHEY and CDR2 SVGAGI. Losses at the gene ends were 6 bases for V and 6 bases for J; bases not matched to a gene: 13. The CDR3 sequence is 15 residues long. The CDR3 spells CASSSPREGKGEQYF. The CDR3 nucleotides are TGTGCCAGCAGCTCCCCTCGGGAGGGTAAGGGCGAGCAGTACTTC.

This sequence joins TRBV9 and TRBJ2-1; TRBD2 agrees at 8 bases. Trimming cost V 7 bases and J 0 bases; bases outside gene matches: 6. The V gene's germline CDR1 is SGDLS and CDR2 YYNGEE. CDR3 length equals 15 residues. The CDR3, as DNA: TGTGCCAGCGGACACAGCGGGGGCTCCTACAATGAGCAGTTCTTC. This codes for CASGHSGGSYNEQFF.

This clone was detected only a few times. The chain carries TRBV7-3 and TRBJ2-1; the match to TRBD2 covers 10 bases. V shed 1 base, J shed 8 bases, and the junction held 8 bases outside the gene matches. CDR1 SGHTA and CDR2 FQGTGA come from the germline V gene. There are 16 residues in the CDR3. The CDR3 coding sequence is TGTGCCAGCAGCTTAAACCCCGCTAGCGGGGGTGATGAGCAGTTCTTC. This encodes CASSLNPASGGDEQFF.